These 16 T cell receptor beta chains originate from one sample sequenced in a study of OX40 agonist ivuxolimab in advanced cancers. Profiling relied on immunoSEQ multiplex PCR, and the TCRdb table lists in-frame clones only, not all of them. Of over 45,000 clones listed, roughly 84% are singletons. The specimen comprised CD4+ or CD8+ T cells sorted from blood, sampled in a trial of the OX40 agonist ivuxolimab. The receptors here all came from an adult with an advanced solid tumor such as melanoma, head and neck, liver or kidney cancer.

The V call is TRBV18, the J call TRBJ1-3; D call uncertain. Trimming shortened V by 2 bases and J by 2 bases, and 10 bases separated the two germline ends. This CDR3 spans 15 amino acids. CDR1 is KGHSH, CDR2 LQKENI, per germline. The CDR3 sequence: CASSPAFAPGNTIYF. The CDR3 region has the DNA TGTGCCAGCTCACCAGCCTTTGCCCCTGGAAACACCATATATTTT.

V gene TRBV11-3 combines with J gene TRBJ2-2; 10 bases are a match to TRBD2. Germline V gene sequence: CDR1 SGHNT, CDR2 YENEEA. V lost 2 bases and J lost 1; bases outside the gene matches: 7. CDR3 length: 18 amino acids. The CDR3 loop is CASSLTRSSGGNTGELFF. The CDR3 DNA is TGTGCCAGCAGCTTAACCCGGTCTAGCGGGGGGAACACCGGGGAGCTGTTTTTT.

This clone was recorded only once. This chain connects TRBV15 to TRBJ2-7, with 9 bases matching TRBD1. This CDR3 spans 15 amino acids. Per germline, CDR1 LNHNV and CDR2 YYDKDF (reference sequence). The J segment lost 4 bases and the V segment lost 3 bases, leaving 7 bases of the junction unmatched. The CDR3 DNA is TGTGCCACCAGCAGCCGGGACAGGGCACAATACGAGCAGTACTTC. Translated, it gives CATSSRDRAQYEQYF.

CDR3 amino acids: CASSLEGAVGYTF. CDR3 nucleotide sequence: TGTGCCAGCAGTCTCGAAGGGGCGGTTGGCTACACCTTC. The rearrangement joins TRBV9 to TRBJ1-2; maybe TRBD1 (5 bases). This CDR3 has 13 residues. The V and J ends lost 5 bases and 7 bases respectively, with 15 bases between them. Germline CDR1 reads SGDLS; CDR2 reads YYNGEE.

CDR3 region: CAWSVSRQGNTEAFF. In DNA, the CDR3 is TGTGCCTGGAGTGTGAGTAGACAGGGGAACACTGAAGCTTTCTTT. The chain combines TRBV30 with TRBJ1-1; 7 nucleotides agree with TRBD1. Per the germline V gene, CDR1 is GTSNPN and CDR2 is SVGIG (reference sequence). The CDR3 sequence is 15 residues long. V was clipped by 0 bases and J by 1 base; unmatched bases: 5. Full variable domain (outside the CDR3, taken from reference TRBV30 and TRBJ1-1): SQTIHQWPATLVQPVGSPLSLECTVEGTSNPNLYWYRQAAGRGLQLLFYSVGIGQISSEVPQNLSASRPQDRQFILSSKKLLLSDSGFYLCAWSVSRQGNTEAFFGQGTRLTVV.

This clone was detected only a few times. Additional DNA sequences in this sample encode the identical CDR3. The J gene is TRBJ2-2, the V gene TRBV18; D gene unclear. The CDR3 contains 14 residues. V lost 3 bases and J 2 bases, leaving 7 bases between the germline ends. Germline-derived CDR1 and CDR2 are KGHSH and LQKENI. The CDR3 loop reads CASSPGSNTGELFF. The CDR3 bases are TGTGCCAGCTCACCTGGTTCCAACACCGGGGAGCTGTTTTTT.

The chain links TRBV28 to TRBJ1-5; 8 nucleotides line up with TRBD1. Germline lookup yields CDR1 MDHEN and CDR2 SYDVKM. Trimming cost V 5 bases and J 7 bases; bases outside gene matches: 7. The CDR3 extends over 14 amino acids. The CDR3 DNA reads TGTGCCAGCAGTACCGGACAGGGCTGGCAGCCCCAGCATTTT. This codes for CASSTGQGWQPQHF.

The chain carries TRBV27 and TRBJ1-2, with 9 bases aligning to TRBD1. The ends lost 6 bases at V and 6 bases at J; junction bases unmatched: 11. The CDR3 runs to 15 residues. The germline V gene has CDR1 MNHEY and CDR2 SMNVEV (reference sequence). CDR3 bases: TGTGCCAGCAGCCAACAGGGGGCCGCGGGAGATGGCTACACCTTC. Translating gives CASSQQGAAGDGYTF.

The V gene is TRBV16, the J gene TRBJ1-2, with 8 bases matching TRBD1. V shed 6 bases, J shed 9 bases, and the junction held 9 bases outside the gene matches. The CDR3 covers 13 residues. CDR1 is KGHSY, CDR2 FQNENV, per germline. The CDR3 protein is CASRQQGVRSYTF. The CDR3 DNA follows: TGTGCCAGCAGACAACAGGGGGTTAGGAGCTACACCTTC.

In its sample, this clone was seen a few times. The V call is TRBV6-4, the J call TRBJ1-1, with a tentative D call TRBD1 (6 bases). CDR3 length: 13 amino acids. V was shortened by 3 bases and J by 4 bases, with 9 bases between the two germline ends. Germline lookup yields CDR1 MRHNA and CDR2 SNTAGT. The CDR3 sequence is CASSEGAGTEAFF. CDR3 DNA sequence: TGTGCCAGCAGTGAGGGGGCGGGCACTGAAGCTTTCTTT.

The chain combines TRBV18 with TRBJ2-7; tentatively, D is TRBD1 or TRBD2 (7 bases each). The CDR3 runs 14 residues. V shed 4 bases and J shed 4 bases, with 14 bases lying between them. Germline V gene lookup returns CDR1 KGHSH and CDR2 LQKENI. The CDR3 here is CASSQTGEGYEQYF. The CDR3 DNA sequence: TGTGCCAGCTCACAAACAGGGGAGGGATACGAGCAGTACTTC.

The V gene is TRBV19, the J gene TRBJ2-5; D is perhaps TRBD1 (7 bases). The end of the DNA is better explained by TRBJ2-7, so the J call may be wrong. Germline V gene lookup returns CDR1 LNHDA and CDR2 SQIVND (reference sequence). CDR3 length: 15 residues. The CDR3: CASSRAGQSSYEQYF. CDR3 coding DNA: TGTGCCAGTAGTAGGGCGGGACAGAGCTCCTACGAGCAGTACTTC.

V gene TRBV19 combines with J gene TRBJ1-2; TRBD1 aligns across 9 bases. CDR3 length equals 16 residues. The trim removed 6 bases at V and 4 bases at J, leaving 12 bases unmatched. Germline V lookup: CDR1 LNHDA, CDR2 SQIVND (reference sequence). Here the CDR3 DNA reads TGTGCCAGTAGCAAAACTAGGGGACAGGGAGCCTATGGCTACACCTTC. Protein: CASSKTRGQGAYGYTF.

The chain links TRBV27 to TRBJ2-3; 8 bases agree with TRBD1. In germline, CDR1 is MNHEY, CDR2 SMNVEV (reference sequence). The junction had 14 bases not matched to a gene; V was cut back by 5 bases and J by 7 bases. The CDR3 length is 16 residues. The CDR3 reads CASSPEGWTGPHTQYF. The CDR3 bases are TGTGCCAGCAGTCCGGAAGGGTGGACAGGGCCGCATACGCAGTATTTT.

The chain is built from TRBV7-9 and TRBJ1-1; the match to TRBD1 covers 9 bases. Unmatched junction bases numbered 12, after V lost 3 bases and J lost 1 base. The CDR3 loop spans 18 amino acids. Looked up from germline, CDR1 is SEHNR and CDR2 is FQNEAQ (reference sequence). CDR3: CASSLGEGQGPRNTEAFF. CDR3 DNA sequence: TGTGCCAGCAGCTTGGGAGAGGGACAGGGACCAAGGAACACTGAAGCTTTCTTT. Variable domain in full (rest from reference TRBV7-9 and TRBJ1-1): DTGVSQNPRHKITKRGQNVTFRCDPISEHNRLYWYRQTLGQGPEFLTYFQNEAQLEKSRLLSDRFSAERPKGSFSTLEIQRTEQGDSAMYLCASSLGEGQGPRNTEAFFGQGTRLTVV.

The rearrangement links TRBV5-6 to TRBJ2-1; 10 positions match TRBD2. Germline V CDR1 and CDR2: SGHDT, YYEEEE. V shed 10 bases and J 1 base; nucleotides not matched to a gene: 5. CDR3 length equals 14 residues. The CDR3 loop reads CAGSGGPSYNEQFF. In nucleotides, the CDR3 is TGTGCCGGTAGCGGGGGGCCTTCCTACAATGAGCAGTTCTTC.